Presented here are 21 T cell receptor beta chains from one specimen sequenced in a study of blood T cell repertoires in COVID-19. TCRdb's table, derived via immunoSEQ multiplex PCR, lists solely in-frame clones and lacks some. The repertoire holds 150,000 to 200,000 clones, with 85% to 95% as singletons. Sequences were obtained from peripheral blood. The receptors stem from a woman aged 55-69 years with COVID-19, enrolled during active disease.

The chain uses TRBV30 and TRBJ1-2; D may be TRBD1 (6 bases). CDR3 length: 14 residues. Germline V gene data show CDR1 as GTSNPN and CDR2 as SVGIG (reference sequence). V was trimmed by 4 bases and J by 3 bases, leaving 15 bases between them. CDR3 loop: CAWTMTGLDYGYTF. Written as DNA, the CDR3 is TGTGCCTGGACCATGACAGGCCTAGACTATGGCTACACCTTC.

CDR3 sequence: CASSYSGRANYGYTF. The CDR3, as DNA: TGTGCCAGCAGTTACTCGGGCAGGGCTAACTATGGCTACACCTTC. The gene calls are TRBV6-6 and TRBJ1-2, with TRBD1 as a possible D gene (5 bases). The ends were cut back, 0 bases at V and 0 bases at J, with 8 bases in the middle. This CDR3 spans 15 amino acids. Per the germline V gene, CDR1 is MNHNY and CDR2 is SVGAGI (reference sequence).

The V gene is TRBV5-6, the J gene TRBJ1-6; 8 nucleotides line up with TRBD1. The CDR3 runs 17 residues. Unmatched junction bases numbered 13, after V lost 2 bases and J lost 9 bases. The germline V gene has CDR1 SGHDT and CDR2 YYEEEE. CDR3 residues: CASSFLGQALWSSPLHF. CDR3 nucleotide sequence: TGTGCCAGCAGCTTCCTGGGACAGGCCCTTTGGAGTTCACCCCTCCACTTT.

The rearrangement joins TRBV30 to TRBJ2-2; no reliable D call. This CDR3 spans 12 amino acids. V was shortened by 5 bases and J by 2 bases, with 6 bases between the two germline ends. Germline V gene data show CDR1 as GTSNPN and CDR2 as SVGIG (reference sequence). CDR3 loop: CAWGPNTGELFF. CDR3 in DNA: TGTGCCTGGGGACCAAACACCGGGGAGCTGTTTTTT.

V usage is TRBV6-1 and J usage is TRBJ2-7, with 11 bases identical to TRBD1. Per germline, CDR1 MNHNS and CDR2 SASEGT. V lost 2 bases, J lost 0 bases, and 3 bases stayed unmatched. This CDR3 has 16 amino acids. The CDR3 DNA sequence: TGTGCCAGCAGTGAACCCGGGACAGGGGGCTCCTACGAGCAGTACTTC. It codes for CASSEPGTGGSYEQYF.

This clone occurred once. The chain carries TRBV6-2 or TRBV6-3 and TRBJ2-2, with D possibly being TRBD1 (6 bases). The CDR3 consists of 15 residues. Per germline, CDR1 MNHEY and CDR2 SVGEGT. V dropped 2 bases and J dropped 5 bases, with 12 bases sitting between them. CDR3 sequence: CASSYGGSQTGELFF. In DNA, the CDR3 is TGTGCCAGCAGTTACGGGGGCAGCCAAACCGGGGAGCTGTTTTTT.

The CDR3 reads CASSDLGTGTPQHF. DNA of the CDR3: TGTGCCAGCAGTGATCTAGGGACAGGGACGCCCCAGCATTTT. This chain uses TRBV25-1 with TRBJ1-5; 9 nucleotides line up with TRBD1. CDR3 length: 14 amino acids. The germline CDR1 and CDR2 sequences are MGHDK and SYGVNS. Trimming at V came to 3 bases and at J to 9 bases, leaving 6 bases not matched to a gene. Complete variable domain (other parts from reference TRBV25-1 and TRBJ1-5): EADIYQTPRYLVIGTGKKITLECSQTMGHDKMYWYQQDPGMELHLIHYSYGVNSTEKGDLSSESTVSRIRTEHFPLTLESARPSHTSQYLCASSDLGTGTPQHFGDGTRLSIL.

The chain links TRBV18 to TRBJ2-1; D uncertain. This CDR3 spans 13 amino acids. Germline V gene data show CDR1 as KGHSH and CDR2 as LQKENI. Trimming removed 2 bases at V and 3 bases at J, with 5 bases between. CDR3 bases: TGTGCCAGCTCACCAACTAACTACAATGAGCAGTTCTTC. Its translation is CASSPTNYNEQFF.

The gene calls are TRBV6-6 and TRBJ2-7; maybe TRBD1 (6 bases). The CDR3 is made up of 16 amino acids. V dropped 0 bases and J dropped 0 bases, with 12 bases sitting between them. The germline CDR1 and CDR2 sequences are MNHNY and SVGAGI (reference sequence). The CDR3 DNA sequence: TGTGCCAGCAGTTACTCGGCACAGGGAAGCTCCTACGAGCAGTACTTC. It is translated as CASSYSAQGSSYEQYF.

This rearrangement joins TRBV9 to TRBJ1-1; maybe TRBD1 (6 bases). Per germline, CDR1 SGDLS and CDR2 YYNGEE. Trimming cost V 4 bases and J 0 bases, with 10 bases left between them. The CDR3 is 14 amino acids. The CDR3 nucleotides read TGTGCCAGCAGCTCCGGGACAATGAACACTGAAGCTTTCTTT. Protein product: CASSSGTMNTEAFF.

This chain uses TRBV18 with TRBJ1-1; the match to TRBD1 covers 9 bases. The CDR3 is 13 amino acids. The V segment lost 3 bases and the J segment 6 bases; nucleotides outside the gene matches: 2. Germline CDR1 KGHSH, CDR2 LQKENI. In DNA form, the CDR3 reads TGTGCCAGCTCACCGACAGGGGGGCCTGAAGCTTTCTTT. This gives the protein CASSPTGGPEAFF.

The chain uses TRBV4-2 and TRBJ2-1; 10 bases are shared with TRBD2. The CDR3 has 17 amino acids. The ends lost 2 bases at V and 5 bases at J; junction bases unmatched: 9. Per germline, CDR1 LGHNA and CDR2 YNFKEQ. CDR3 in DNA: TGTGCCAGCAGCCAATTCCCAAGCGGGGGGGCAAACAATGAGCAGTTCTTC. This sequence encodes CASSQFPSGGANNEQFF.

V is TRBV5-8 and J is TRBJ1-1, with TRBD1 matching over 9 bases. This CDR3 contains 15 residues. Germline loops: CDR1 SGHTS, CDR2 YDEGEE. J lost 3 bases, V lost 4 bases, and 7 bases had no gene match. This CDR3 reads CASSRTGQGYTEAFF. CDR3 DNA sequence: TGTGCCAGCAGCCGGACCGGACAGGGGTACACTGAAGCTTTCTTT.

The CDR3 loop is CAWSRLARAYNEQFF. CDR3 coding DNA: TGTGCCTGGAGTAGGCTAGCGAGGGCCTACAATGAGCAGTTCTTC. The chain joins TRBV30 to TRBJ2-1; D is perhaps TRBD2 (6 bases). Trimming shortened V by 2 bases and J by 2 bases, and 13 bases separated the two germline ends. Germline assignment: CDR1 GTSNPN and CDR2 SVGIG (reference sequence). This CDR3 has 15 amino acids.

This chain joins TRBV27 and TRBJ1-4; D not certain. Trimming removed 6 bases at V and 0 bases at J, with 14 bases between. Germline V gives CDR1 MNHEY, CDR2 SMNVEV (reference sequence). The CDR3 length is 16 residues. CDR3 loop: CASRERALTTNEKLFF. In DNA form, the CDR3 reads TGTGCCAGCAGGGAGCGGGCCCTAACAACTAATGAAAAACTGTTTTTT.

The rearrangement links TRBV7-2 to TRBJ1-2; perhaps TRBD1 as D (5 bases). CDR1 is SGHTA and CDR2 is FQGNSA in the germline V gene. V shed 1 base and J shed 4 bases, with 13 bases lying between them. CDR3 length: 15 residues. The CDR3 coding sequence is TGTGCCAGCAGCTTAGGGGGGACGGGAGTCTATGGCTACACCTTC. It translates to CASSLGGTGVYGYTF.

This clone was counted a few times. The V call is TRBV10-3, the J call TRBJ2-3; TRBD2 matches at 9 bases. Germline values: CDR1 ENHRY, CDR2 SYGVKD. CDR3 length: 15 residues. V lost 4 bases to trimming and J lost 2 bases; unmatched junction nucleotides: 4. The CDR3 loop reads CAISGSGGHTDTQYF. CDR3 nucleotide sequence: TGTGCCATCAGTGGTAGCGGGGGCCACACAGATACGCAGTATTTT.

This chain connects TRBV5-6 to TRBJ1-3; 7 bases fit TRBD1. CDR1 and CDR2 from the germline V gene are SGHDT and YYEEEE. The CDR3 is 16 amino acids. Trimming removed 3 bases from V and 2 bases from J; junction bases left unmatched: 8. The CDR3: CASSSQQGWPGNTIYF. The CDR3 DNA is TGTGCCAGCAGCTCGCAACAGGGGTGGCCTGGAAACACCATATATTTT.

This sequence joins TRBV27 and TRBJ2-7, with TRBD2 matching 9 bases. CDR1 is MNHEY and CDR2 is SMNVEV in the germline V gene (reference sequence). Germline trimming cut 5 bases from V and 4 bases from J; bases unmatched to any gene: 9. The CDR3 has 15 amino acids. This CDR3 is CASSPTTGLAYEQYF. For the CDR3, the DNA is TGTGCCAGCAGTCCTACCACGGGACTAGCATACGAGCAGTACTTC.

The chain joins TRBV6-5 to TRBJ2-5; D is undetermined. Germline V gives CDR1 MNHEY, CDR2 SVGAGI. The CDR3 covers 14 residues. V was pared by 6 bases and J by 1 base, with 12 bases between. The CDR3 bases are TGTGCCAGCAGCCTAATTAGCACCCAAGAGACCCAGTACTTC. Its protein is CASSLISTQETQYF.

The V gene is TRBV19, the J gene TRBJ1-3, with D possibly being TRBD1 (6 bases). The V gene lost 8 bases and the J gene lost 3 bases, with 14 bases spanning the gap. The CDR3 loop spans 14 amino acids. The germline V gene encodes CDR1 LNHDA and CDR2 SQIVND (reference sequence). The CDR3 region has the DNA TGTGCCAGTCGCGACAGGTCGGGTGGAAACACCATATATTTT. It encodes CASRDRSGGNTIYF.